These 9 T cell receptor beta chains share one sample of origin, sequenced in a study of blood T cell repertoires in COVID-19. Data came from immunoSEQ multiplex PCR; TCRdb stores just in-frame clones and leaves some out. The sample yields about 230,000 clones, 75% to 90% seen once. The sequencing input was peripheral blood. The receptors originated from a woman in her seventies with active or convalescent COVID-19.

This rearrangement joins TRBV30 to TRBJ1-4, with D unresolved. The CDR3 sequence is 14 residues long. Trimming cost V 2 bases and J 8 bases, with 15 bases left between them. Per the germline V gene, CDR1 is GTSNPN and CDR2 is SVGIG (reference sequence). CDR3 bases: TGTGCCTGGAGTCTTGGGCGGGGTAGGGAAAAACTGTTTTTT. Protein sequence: CAWSLGRGREKLFF.

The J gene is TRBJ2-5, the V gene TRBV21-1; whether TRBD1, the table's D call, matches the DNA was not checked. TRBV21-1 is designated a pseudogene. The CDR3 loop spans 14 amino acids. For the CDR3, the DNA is TGTGCCAGCAGTCAACAGGGGAATCCAGAGACCCAGTACTTC. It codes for CASSQQGNPETQYF.

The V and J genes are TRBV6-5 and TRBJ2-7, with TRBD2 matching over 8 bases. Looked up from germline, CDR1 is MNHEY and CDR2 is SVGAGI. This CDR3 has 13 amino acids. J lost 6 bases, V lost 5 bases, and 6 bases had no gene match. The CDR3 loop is CASSPSGSGEQYF. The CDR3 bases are TGTGCCAGCAGTCCCAGCGGGAGCGGCGAGCAGTACTTC.

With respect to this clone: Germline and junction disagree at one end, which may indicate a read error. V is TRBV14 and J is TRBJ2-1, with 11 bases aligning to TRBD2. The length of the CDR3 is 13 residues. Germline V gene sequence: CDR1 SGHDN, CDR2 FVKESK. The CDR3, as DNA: TGTGCCAGCAGCCATGTACATAGCGGGAGGGAGATCTTC. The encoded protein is CASSHVHSGREIF.

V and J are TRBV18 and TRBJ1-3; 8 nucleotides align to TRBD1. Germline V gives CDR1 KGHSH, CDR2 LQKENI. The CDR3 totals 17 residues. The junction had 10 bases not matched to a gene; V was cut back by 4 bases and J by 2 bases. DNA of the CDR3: TGTGCCAGCTCACTAACATCGGACAGGGATACTGGAAACACCATATATTTT. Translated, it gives CASSLTSDRDTGNTIYF.

The CDR3 DNA reads TGCGCCAGCAGCCCTGGGGGGAGCGCCTACGAGCAGTACTTC. Translating it yields CASSPGGSAYEQYF. The chain employs TRBV10-1 and TRBJ2-7, with D tentatively TRBD2 (6 bases). The CDR3 totals 14 residues. The V end was cut by 6 bases, the J end by 2 bases, with 14 bases between. The germline V gene encodes CDR1 WNHNN and CDR2 SYGVQD (reference sequence).

The CDR3 sequence is CAWSHFARGNGYTF. The CDR3 DNA sequence: TGTGCCTGGAGTCACTTTGCCAGGGGTAATGGCTACACCTTC. This rearrangement joins TRBV30 to TRBJ1-2; D is perhaps TRBD1 (6 bases). This CDR3 is 14 amino acids long. Between the trimmed V and J ends, which lost 2 bases and 6 bases, there was a span of 16 bases. CDR1 is GTSNPN and CDR2 is SVGIG in the germline V gene (reference sequence).

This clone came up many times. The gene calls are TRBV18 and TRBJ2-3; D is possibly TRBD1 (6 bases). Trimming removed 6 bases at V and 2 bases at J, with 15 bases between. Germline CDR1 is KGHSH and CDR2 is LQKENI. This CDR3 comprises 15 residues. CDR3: CASSQTGTVTDTQYF. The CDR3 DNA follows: TGTGCCAGCTCTCAAACAGGGACGGTCACAGATACGCAGTATTTT.

The CDR3 bases are TGTGCCACCAGCGCGAGGGTGAAACCCGGGGAGCTGTTTTTT. It is translated as CATSARVKPGELFF. This rearrangement joins TRBV24-1 to TRBJ2-2; a weak D match, TRBD2 (5 bases). The V and J ends lost 7 bases and 6 bases respectively, with 14 bases between them. The germline V gene has CDR1 KGHDR and CDR2 SFDVKD. This CDR3 region has 14 residues.